This T cell receptor beta chain was identified during a study of shared clonotypes between healthy human individuals. Whole-study context: Participating donors consisted of a couple of women and a few men aged 18 to 49.

CD8 cells regarded as naive lacked CD45RO, were positively chosen for CCR7, and omitted terminally differentiated effector memory CD45RA+ cells. A deep-level run was used for the assay. Clones were read by immunoSEQ multiplex PCR, and TCRdb kept only the in-frame ones, dropping some. This table has 660,000 or so clones, around 96% appearing once. CDR1 and CDR2 (germline): MNHEY, SMNVEV (reference sequence). With 5 bases removed from V and 2 bases from J, the gap between germline ends came to 10 bases. The CDR3 is 14 residues long. Study results and caveats: Estimated richness was generally greater in naive than memory subsets.

With respect to this clone: Its cognate antigen is unknown. Other DNA sequences of this sample code for an identical CDR3.

This receptor was identified in a woman younger than 45 in good health. Sequencing used naive CD8+ T cells sorted from blood. The chain has TRBV27 and TRBJ1-5; D is uncertain. DNA for the CDR3: TGTGCCAGCAGTCTCCGTGGGGGCAATCAGCCCCAGCATTTT. Protein sequence: CASSLRGGNQPQHF.